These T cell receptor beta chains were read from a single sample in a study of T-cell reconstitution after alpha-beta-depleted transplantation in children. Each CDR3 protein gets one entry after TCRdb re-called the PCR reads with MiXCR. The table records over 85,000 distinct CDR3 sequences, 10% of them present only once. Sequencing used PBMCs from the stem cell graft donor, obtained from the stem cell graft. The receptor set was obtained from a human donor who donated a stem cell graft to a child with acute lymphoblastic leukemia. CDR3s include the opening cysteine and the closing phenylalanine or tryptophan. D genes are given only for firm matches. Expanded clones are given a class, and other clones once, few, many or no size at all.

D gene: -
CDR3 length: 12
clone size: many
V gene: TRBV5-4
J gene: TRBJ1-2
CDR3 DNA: TGTGCCAGCAGCTTCGGGGCCTATGGCTACACCTTC
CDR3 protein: CASSFGAYGYTF

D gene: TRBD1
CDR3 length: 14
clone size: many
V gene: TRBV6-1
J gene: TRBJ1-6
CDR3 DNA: TGTGCCAGCAGTAAACAGGGGGCTAATTCACCCCTCCACTTT
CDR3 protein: CASSKQGANSPLHF

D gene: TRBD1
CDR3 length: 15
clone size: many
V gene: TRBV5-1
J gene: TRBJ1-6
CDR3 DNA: TGCGCCAGCAGGGGAGGACAGGGCAATAATTCACCCCTCCACTTT
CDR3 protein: CASRGGQGNNSPLHF

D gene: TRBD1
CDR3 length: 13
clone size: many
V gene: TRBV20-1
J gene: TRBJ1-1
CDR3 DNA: TGCAGTGCTACACGACAGGGTTACACTGAAGCTTTCTTT
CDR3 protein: CSATRQGYTEAFF

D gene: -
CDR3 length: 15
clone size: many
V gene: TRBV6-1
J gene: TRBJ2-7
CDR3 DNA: TGTGCCAGCAGTGAAGAGGTGGGGGTGGCCTACGAGCAGTACTTC
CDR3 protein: CASSEEVGVAYEQYF

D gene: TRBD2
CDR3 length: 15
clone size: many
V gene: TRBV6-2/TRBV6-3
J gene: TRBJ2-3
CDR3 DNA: TGTGCCAGCGGTCCACTAGCGGTTTACACAGATACGCAGTATTTT
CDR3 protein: CASGPLAVYTDTQYF

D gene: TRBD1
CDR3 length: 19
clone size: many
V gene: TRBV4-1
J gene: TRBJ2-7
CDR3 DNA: TGCGCCAGCAGCCAAGACCCTGGACAGGGCCTGGGGACTTCCTACGAGCAGTACTTC
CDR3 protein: CASSQDPGQGLGTSYEQYF

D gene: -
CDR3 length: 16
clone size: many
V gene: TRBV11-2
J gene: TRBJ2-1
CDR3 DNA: TGTGCCAGCAGCTCCAGGTTGGAAAGGGTCTACAATGAGCAGTTCTTC
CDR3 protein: CASSSRLERVYNEQFF

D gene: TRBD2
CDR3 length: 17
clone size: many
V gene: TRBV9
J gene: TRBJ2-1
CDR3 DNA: TGTGCCAGCAGCGTAGCCAGGACTAGCGGGGGGCGGGAAGAGCAGTTCTTC
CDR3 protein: CASSVARTSGGREEQFF

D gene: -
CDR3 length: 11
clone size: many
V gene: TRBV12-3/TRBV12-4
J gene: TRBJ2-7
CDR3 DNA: TGTGCCAGCAGTTTGAGAGGGCCGCAGTACTTC
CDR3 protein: CASSLRGPQYF

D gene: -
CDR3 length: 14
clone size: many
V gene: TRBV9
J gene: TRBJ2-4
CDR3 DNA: TGTGCCAGCAGCGTAAATGGACAGAAAAACATTCAGTACTTC
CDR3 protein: CASSVNGQKNIQYF

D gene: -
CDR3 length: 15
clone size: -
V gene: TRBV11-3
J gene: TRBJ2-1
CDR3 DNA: TGTGCCAGCAGCTTGGGTACATATAGGATCGATGAGCAGTTCTTC
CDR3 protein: CASSLGTYRIDEQFF

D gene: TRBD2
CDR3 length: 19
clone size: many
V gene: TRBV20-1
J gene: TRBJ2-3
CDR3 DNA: TGCAGTGCTACCGGGACTAGCGGGGGGGCGCTTGGAAGCACAGATACGCAGTATTTT
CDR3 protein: CSATGTSGGALGSTDTQYF

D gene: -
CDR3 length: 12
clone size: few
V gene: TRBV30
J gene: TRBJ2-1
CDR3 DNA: TGTGCCTGGAGGGACAATGGGGATGAGCAGTTCTTC
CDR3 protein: CAWRDNGDEQFF

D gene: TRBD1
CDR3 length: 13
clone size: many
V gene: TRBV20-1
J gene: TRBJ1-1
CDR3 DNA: TGCAGTGCCGCGACAGGGCGGGACACTGAAGCTTTCTTT
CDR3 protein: CSAATGRDTEAFF

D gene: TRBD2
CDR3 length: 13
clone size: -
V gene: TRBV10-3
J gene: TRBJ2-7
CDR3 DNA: TGTGCCACCTGGAGGGCTAGCGGCTACGAGCAGTACTTC
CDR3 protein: CATWRASGYEQYF

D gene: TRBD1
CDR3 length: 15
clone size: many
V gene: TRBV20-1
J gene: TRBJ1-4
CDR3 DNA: TGCAGTGCTAGAGACGCCGGGACAGGGGAAGAAAAACTGTTTTTT
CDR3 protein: CSARDAGTGEEKLFF

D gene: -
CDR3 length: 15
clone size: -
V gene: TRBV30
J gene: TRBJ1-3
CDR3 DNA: TGTGCCTGGACCCGGGGAGACGCTCTGGAAAACACCATATATTTT
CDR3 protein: CAWTRGDALENTIYF

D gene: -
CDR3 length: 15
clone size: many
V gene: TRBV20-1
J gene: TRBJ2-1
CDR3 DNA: TGCAGTGCTATCACGAAGGGGGGGCCGGGCAATGAGCAGTTCTTC
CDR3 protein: CSAITKGGPGNEQFF

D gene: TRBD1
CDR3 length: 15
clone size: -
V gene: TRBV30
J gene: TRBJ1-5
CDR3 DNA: TGTGCCTGGAGTGGAAAACAGGGGGGGAATCAGCCCCAGCATTTT
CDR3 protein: CAWSGKQGGNQPQHF

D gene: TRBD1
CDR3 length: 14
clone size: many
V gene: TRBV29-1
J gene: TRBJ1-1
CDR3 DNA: TGCAGCGTTGAGAGGCAGGGGGTTTCTGCTGAAGCTTTCTTT
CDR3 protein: CSVERQGVSAEAFF

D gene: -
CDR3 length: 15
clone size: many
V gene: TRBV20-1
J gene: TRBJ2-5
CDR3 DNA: TGCAGTGCTAGAGATCTCTGGACGGATTGGGAGACCCAGTACTTC
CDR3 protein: CSARDLWTDWETQYF

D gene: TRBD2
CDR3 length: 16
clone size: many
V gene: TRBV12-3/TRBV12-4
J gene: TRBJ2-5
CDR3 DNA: TGTGCCAGCAGTTGGGCCTTAGCGGGTCCACAAGAGACCCAGTACTTC
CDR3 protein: CASSWALAGPQETQYF

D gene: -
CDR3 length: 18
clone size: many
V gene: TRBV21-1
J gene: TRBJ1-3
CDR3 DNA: TGTGCCACCCAACTATTAACGACAGGGGCACCCTCTGGAAACACCATATATTTT
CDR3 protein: CATQLLTTGAPSGNTIYF

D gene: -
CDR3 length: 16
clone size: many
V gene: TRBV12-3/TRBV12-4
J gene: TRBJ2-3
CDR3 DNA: TGTGCCAGCAGCTACAGTGAAACCTTTAGCACAGATACGCAGTATTTT
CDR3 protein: CASSYSETFSTDTQYF

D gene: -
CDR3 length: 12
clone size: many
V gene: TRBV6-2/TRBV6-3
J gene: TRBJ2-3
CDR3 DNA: TGTGCCAGCAGCCTCTCGAGGGATACGCAGTATTTT
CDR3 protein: CASSLSRDTQYF

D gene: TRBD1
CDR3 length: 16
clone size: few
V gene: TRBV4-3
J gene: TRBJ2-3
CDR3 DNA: TGCGCCAGCAGCCAAGAGCCAGGGGGCGGCACAGATACGCAGTATTTT
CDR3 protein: CASSQEPGGGTDTQYF

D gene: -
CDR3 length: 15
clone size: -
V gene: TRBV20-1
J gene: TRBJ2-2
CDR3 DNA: TGCAGTGCTACCAGACAGCGGTTAAACACCGGGGAGCTGTTTTTC
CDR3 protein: CSATRQRLNTGELFF

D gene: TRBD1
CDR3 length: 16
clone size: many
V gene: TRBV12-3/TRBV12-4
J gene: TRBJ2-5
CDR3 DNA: TGTGCCAGCAGCCCCGGGACAGGGGGTGTAGGAGAGACCCAGTACTTC
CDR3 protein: CASSPGTGGVGETQYF

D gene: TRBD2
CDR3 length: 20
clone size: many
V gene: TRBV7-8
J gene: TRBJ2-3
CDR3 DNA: TGTGCCAGCAGCACACTCTTGGGACTAGCGGGAGCCAGCGGCACAGATACGCAGTATTTT
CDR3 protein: CASSTLLGLAGASGTDTQYF

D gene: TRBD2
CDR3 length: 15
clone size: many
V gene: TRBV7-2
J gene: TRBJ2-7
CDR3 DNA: TGTGCCAGCAGCCCTAGCGGGGGGGCGCCTTACGAGCAGTACTTC
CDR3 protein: CASSPSGGAPYEQYF

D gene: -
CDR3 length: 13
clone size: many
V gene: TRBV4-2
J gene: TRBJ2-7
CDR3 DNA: TGTGCCAGCAGCCAAGATTGGGGGGGCTCGGTGTACTTC
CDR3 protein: CASSQDWGGSVYF

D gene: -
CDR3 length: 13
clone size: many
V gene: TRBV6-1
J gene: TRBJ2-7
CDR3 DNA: TGTGCCAGCGCAGGGGACTACCTCTACGAGCAGTACTTC
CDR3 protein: CASAGDYLYEQYF

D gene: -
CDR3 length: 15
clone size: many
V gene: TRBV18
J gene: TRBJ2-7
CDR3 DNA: TGTGCCAGCTCACCATCTTCTATTAAGGGGTCCGAGCAGTACTTC
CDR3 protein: CASSPSSIKGSEQYF

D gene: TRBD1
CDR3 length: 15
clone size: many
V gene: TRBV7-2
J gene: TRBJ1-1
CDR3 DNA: TGTGCCAGCAGCCAATCAAGGGGGCAGGACACTGAAGCTTTCTTT
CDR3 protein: CASSQSRGQDTEAFF

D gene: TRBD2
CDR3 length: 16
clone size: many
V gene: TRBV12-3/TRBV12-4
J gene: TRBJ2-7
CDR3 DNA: TGTGCCAGCAGCCCCAGGACGGCGGGGGGGCCGTACGAGCAGTACTTC
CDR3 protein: CASSPRTAGGPYEQYF

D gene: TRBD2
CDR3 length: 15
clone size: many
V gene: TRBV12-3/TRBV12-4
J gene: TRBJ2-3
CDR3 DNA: TGTGCCAGCAGGAAGGCGGGGGAGGGCACAGATACGCAGTATTTT
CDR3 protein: CASRKAGEGTDTQYF

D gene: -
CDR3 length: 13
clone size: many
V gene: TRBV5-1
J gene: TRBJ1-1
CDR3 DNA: TGCGCCAGCAGCTTGGAGGCGGTGACTGAAGCTTTCTTT
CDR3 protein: CASSLEAVTEAFF

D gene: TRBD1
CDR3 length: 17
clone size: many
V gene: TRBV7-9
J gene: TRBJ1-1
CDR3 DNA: TGTGCCAGCAGCTTTCCTACACAGGGGTCCATGAACACTGAAGCTTTCTTT
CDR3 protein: CASSFPTQGSMNTEAFF

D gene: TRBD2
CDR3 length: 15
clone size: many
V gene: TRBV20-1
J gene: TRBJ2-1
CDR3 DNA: TGCAGTGCAGACCTAGCGGGAAGCTCCTACAATGAGCAGTTCTTC
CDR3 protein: CSADLAGSSYNEQFF

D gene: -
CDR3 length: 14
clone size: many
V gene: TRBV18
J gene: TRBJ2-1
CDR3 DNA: TGTGCCAGCTCGCCGCCAGGGGCCTACAATGAGCAGTTCTTC
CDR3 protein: CASSPPGAYNEQFF

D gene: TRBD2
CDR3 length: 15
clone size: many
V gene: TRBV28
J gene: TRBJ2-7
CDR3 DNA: TGTGCCAGCAGGCGAACTAGCGCCAGTTGGGACGAGCAGTACTTC
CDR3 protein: CASRRTSASWDEQYF

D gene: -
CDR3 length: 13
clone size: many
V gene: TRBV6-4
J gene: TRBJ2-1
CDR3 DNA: TGTGCCAGCAGTGACTTAGGGGGGACTAAGCTGTTCTTC
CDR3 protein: CASSDLGGTKLFF

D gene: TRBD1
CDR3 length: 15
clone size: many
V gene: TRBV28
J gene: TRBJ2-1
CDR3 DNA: TGTGCCAGCAGTTCTCGGACAGGGAGTTCCAATGAGCAGTTCTTC
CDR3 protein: CASSSRTGSSNEQFF

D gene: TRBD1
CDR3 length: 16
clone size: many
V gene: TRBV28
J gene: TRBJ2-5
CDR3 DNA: TGTGCCAGCACCACTAGGGGGACAGGGTACCAAGAGACCCAGTACTTC
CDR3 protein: CASTTRGTGYQETQYF

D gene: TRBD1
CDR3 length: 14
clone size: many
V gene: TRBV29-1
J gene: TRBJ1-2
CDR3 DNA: TGCAGCGTTGACTCGCAGGGGGTTGGCTATGGCTACACCTTC
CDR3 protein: CSVDSQGVGYGYTF

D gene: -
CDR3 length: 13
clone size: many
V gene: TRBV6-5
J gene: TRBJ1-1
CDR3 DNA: TGTGCCAGCAGTTCATGGGGCGGCCGGGAAGCTTTCTTT
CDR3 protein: CASSSWGGREAFF